The 19 T cell receptor beta chains below all came from one sample that was sequenced in a study of blood T cell repertoires in COVID-19. Repertoires were generated with immunoSEQ multiplex PCR, while TCRdb's copy carries only in-frame clones and drops some. The profile covers more than 70,000 clones, with around 90% appearing a single time and 7% to 10% taken by the ten largest. The sequenced material came from peripheral blood. Receptors were obtained from a human donor in a cohort sampled during active COVID-19.

CDR3 nucleotides: TGTGCCAGCAGCAAAGGACAGGGAGGTACTTTAGGCAAAAACATTCAGTACTTC. Amino acid sequence: CASSKGQGGTLGKNIQYF. The rearrangement links TRBV4-2 to TRBJ2-4, with 8 nucleotides matching TRBD1. The J segment lost 3 bases and the V segment lost 5 bases, leaving 15 bases of the junction unmatched. Germline assignment: CDR1 LGHNA and CDR2 YNFKEQ. This CDR3 comprises 18 residues.

This clone occurred a few times. The V gene is TRBV7-9, the J gene TRBJ1-2; 9 nucleotides agree with TRBD1. CDR3 length equals 14 residues. CDR1 and CDR2 (germline): SEHNR, FQNEAQ (reference sequence). The junction had 9 bases not matched to a gene; V was cut back by 5 bases and J by 8 bases. CDR3 amino acids: CASSPPGQGFGYTF. The CDR3 DNA follows: TGTGCCAGCAGCCCGCCGGGACAGGGTTTCGGCTACACCTTC. Combining the CDR3 with reference TRBV7-9 and TRBJ1-2 gives the whole variable domain DTGVSQNPRHKITKRGQNVTFRCDPISEHNRLYWYRQTLGQGPEFLTYFQNEAQLEKSRLLSDRFSAERPKGSFSTLEIQRTEQGDSAMYLCASSPPGQGFGYTFGSGTRLTVV.

This chain links TRBV7-2 with TRBJ2-3, with 10 bases aligning to TRBD2. Per the germline V gene, CDR1 is SGHTA and CDR2 is FQGNSA. This CDR3 has 16 amino acids. V shed 1 base and J 3 bases; nucleotides not matched to a gene: 4. The CDR3 spells CASSLEASGGTDTQYF. The CDR3 DNA follows: TGTGCCAGCAGCTTAGAGGCTAGCGGGGGTACAGATACGCAGTATTTT.

This clone has just a few counts. The chain recombines TRBV7-2 with TRBJ1-5, with 7 bases matching TRBD1. Germline trimming cut 5 bases from V and 3 bases from J; bases unmatched to any gene: 7. The CDR3 has 15 residues. Per the germline V gene, CDR1 is SGHTA and CDR2 is FQGNSA. The CDR3 bases are TGTGCCAGCAGCCGGACGGGACAGTCCAATCAGCCCCAGCATTTT. Its translation: CASSRTGQSNQPQHF.

J is TRBJ1-6 and V is TRBV2; 10 bases align to TRBD1. The CDR3 has 13 amino acids. V dropped 8 bases and J dropped 10; count of bases not matched to a gene: 5. The germline V gene has CDR1 SNHLY and CDR2 FYNNEI. The DNA of the CDR3 is TGTGCCAGCCTCCGGGACAGGGGCTCACCCCTCCACTTT. Its protein product is CASLRDRGSPLHF.

The table lists this clone with a few counts. V usage is TRBV4-1 and J usage is TRBJ1-5, with D tentatively TRBD1 (6 bases). This CDR3 is 16 amino acids long. Deletions cut 4 bases from V and 3 bases from J, with 16 bases between. Germline CDR1 reads MGHRA; CDR2 reads YSYEKL. This chain's CDR3 is CASSPFTGQNNQPQHF. The DNA of the CDR3 is TGCGCCAGCAGCCCATTCACAGGACAGAACAATCAGCCCCAGCATTTT.

The rearrangement uses TRBV19 and TRBJ2-1; 9 bases agree with TRBD2. V was pared by 4 bases and J by 4 bases, with 2 bases of the junction left unmatched. The CDR3 consists of 14 residues. Germline-derived CDR1 and CDR2 are LNHDA and SQIVND (reference sequence). The CDR3 reads CASSRLAAYNEQFF. CDR3 DNA sequence: TGTGCCAGTAGTAGACTAGCGGCATACAATGAGCAGTTCTTC.

This clone was observed once. One end of the junction varies from germline; a read error may be responsible. The V gene is TRBV29-1, the J gene TRBJ2-7, with TRBD2 matching 9 bases. The CDR3 is 13 amino acids. Germline V gene sequence: CDR1 SQVTM, CDR2 ANQGSEA. The CDR3 DNA reads as TGCCGCGTGGTGACGGCGGGGGGGGGCGAGCAGTACTTC. Its protein is CRVVTAGGGEQYF.

The CDR3 region is CASRSTSGGLYYEQYF. Here the CDR3 DNA reads TGTGCCAGCAGAAGTACTAGCGGGGGGTTGTACTACGAGCAGTACTTC. The chain is built from TRBV28 and TRBJ2-7, with 12 bases lining up with TRBD2. The germline V gene has CDR1 MDHEN and CDR2 SYDVKM. This CDR3 contains 16 residues. After removal of 6 bases from V and 3 bases from J, the junction contained 9 bases not matched to a gene.

The chain uses TRBV29-1 and TRBJ2-1, with D perhaps matching TRBD2 (7 bases). The CDR3 has 16 residues. V was trimmed by 6 bases and J by 3 bases, leaving 21 bases between them. Germline V CDR1 and CDR2: SQVTM, ANQGSEA. The CDR3 loop reads CSVWSGAGANYNEQFF. The CDR3 DNA follows: TGCAGCGTCTGGTCGGGGGCGGGGGCCAACTACAATGAGCAGTTCTTC.

Only a few counts were recorded for this clone. The gene calls are TRBV5-1 and TRBJ2-1; 11 nucleotides line up with TRBD2. The trim removed 5 bases at V and 7 bases at J, leaving 5 bases unmatched. Germline V gene data show CDR1 as SGHRS and CDR2 as YFSETQ. The CDR3 extends over 14 amino acids. The CDR3 loop is CASRLAGGGNEQFF. The CDR3 nucleotides read TGCGCCAGCAGGTTAGCGGGAGGGGGGAATGAGCAGTTCTTC.

This chain joins TRBV11-1 and TRBJ2-1; D might be TRBD2 (6 bases). Trimming pared 0 bases from V and 3 bases from J, leaving 15 bases between. Germline V lookup: CDR1 SGHAT, CDR2 FQDESV (reference sequence). The CDR3 runs 17 residues. The CDR3 spells CASSLARTTHFYNEQFF. The DNA for the CDR3 is TGTGCCAGCAGCTTAGCAAGGACTACACACTTCTACAATGAGCAGTTCTTC.

The chain uses TRBV30 and TRBJ1-3; the D gene is possibly TRBD1 (6 bases). V shed 2 bases and J shed 0 bases, with 14 bases lying between them. Germline V gives CDR1 GTSNPN, CDR2 SVGIG (reference sequence). The CDR3 extends over 16 amino acids. In DNA, the CDR3 is TGTGCCTGGAGTAAGGGGGGGATACACTCTGGAAACACCATATATTTT. Protein: CAWSKGGIHSGNTIYF.

The V and J genes are TRBV28 and TRBJ1-2; 10 nucleotides agree with TRBD1. Germline-derived CDR1 and CDR2 are MDHEN and SYDVKM. J was trimmed by 3 bases and V by 6 bases; bases with no gene match: 13. The CDR3 spans 17 residues. CDR3 DNA: TGTGCCAGCAGCCTCGGGACAGGGGAGGTGGGGTACTATGGCTACACCTTC. This codes for CASSLGTGEVGYYGYTF.

The CDR3 nucleotides are TGTGCCACCAGCACCAGCCAGGGGGCCAGTGAAAAACTGTTTTTT. Protein product: CATSTSQGASEKLFF. The rearrangement links TRBV15 to TRBJ1-4, with 8 bases lining up with TRBD1. The V segment lost 4 bases and the J segment 7 bases; nucleotides outside the gene matches: 8. This CDR3 is built from 15 residues. Germline CDR1 and CDR2: LNHNV and YYDKDF (reference sequence).

This chain joins TRBV27 and TRBJ2-7, with 9 bases that match TRBD2. Germline lookup yields CDR1 MNHEY and CDR2 SMNVEV (reference sequence). The CDR3 runs to 15 residues. Germline trimming cut 2 bases from V and 6 bases from J; bases unmatched to any gene: 8. The CDR3 nucleotides read TGTGCCAGCAGTTTAGCGGGAGGGCCTCAGATCGAGCAGTACTTC. Translated: CASSLAGGPQIEQYF.

The chain uses TRBV4-1 and TRBJ1-4; no definite D call. There are 16 residues in the CDR3. V was trimmed by 3 bases and J by 8 bases, leaving 19 bases between them. Germline V gene lookup returns CDR1 MGHRA and CDR2 YSYEKL. The CDR3 here is CASSHAHDKAREKLFF. The CDR3 coding sequence is TGCGCCAGCAGCCACGCACACGACAAAGCAAGGGAAAAACTGTTTTTT.

V usage is TRBV2 and J usage is TRBJ2-5; no reliable D call. CDR1 and CDR2 from the germline V gene are SNHLY and FYNNEI. Between the trimmed V and J ends, which lost 4 bases and 1 base, there was a span of 7 bases. The CDR3 totals 13 residues. CDR3 sequence: CASSVRIQETQYF. CDR3 bases: TGTGCCAGCAGTGTTCGTATCCAAGAGACCCAGTACTTC.

This clone has a single count. The chain couples TRBV18 to TRBJ1-1; D is unclear. Germline V gene lookup returns CDR1 KGHSH and CDR2 LQKENI. The CDR3 runs to 14 residues. Trimming removed 4 bases from V and 6 bases from J, with 15 bases in between. This CDR3 is CASSQDLFAAEAFF. CDR3 bases: TGTGCCAGCTCACAGGACTTGTTTGCGGCTGAAGCTTTCTTT.